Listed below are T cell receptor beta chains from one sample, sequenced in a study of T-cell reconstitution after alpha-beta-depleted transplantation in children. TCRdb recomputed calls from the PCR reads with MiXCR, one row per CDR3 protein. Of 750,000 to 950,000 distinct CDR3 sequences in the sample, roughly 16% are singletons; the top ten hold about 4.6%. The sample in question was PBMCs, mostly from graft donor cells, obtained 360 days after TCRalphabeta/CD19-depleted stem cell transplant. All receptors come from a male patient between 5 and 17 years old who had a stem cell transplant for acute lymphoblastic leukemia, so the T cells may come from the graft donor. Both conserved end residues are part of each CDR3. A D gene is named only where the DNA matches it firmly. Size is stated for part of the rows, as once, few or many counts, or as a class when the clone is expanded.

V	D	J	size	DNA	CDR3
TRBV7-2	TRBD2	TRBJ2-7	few	TGTGCCAGCAGCGTGCGGGAGGGCGGAACCTACGAGCAGTACTTC	CASSVREGGTYEQYF
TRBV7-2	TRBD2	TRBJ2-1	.	TGTGCCAGCAGCTCCATGGGGGCGGGAGGGCCCCTGAATGAGCAGTTCTTC	CASSSMGAGGPLNEQFF
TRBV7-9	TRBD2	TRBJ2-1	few	TGTGCCAGCAGTCCCAGCGGGAGTCCCTACAATGAGCAGTTCTTC	CASSPSGSPYNEQFF
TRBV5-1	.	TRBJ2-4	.	TGCGCCAGCAGTTCGAGCGGGTCCAAAAACATTCAGTACTTC	CASSSSGSKNIQYF
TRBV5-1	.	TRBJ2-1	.	TGCGCCAGCAGCCGGGACCACTACAATGAGCAGTTCTTC	CASSRDHYNEQFF
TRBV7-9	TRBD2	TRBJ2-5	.	TGTGCCAGCAGCTCATCCAACGGACTAGAGGTGGAGACCCAGTACTTC	CASSSSNGLEVETQYF
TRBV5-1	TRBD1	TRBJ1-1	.	TGCGCCAGCAGCCGGGGACAGGTGAACACTGAAGCTTTCTTT	CASSRGQVNTEAFF
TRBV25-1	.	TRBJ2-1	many	TGTGCCAGCAGTGAATACGGGATCCAGTTCTTC	CASSEYGIQFF
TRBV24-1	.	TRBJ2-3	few	TGTGCCACCAGTGCGTACACCACAGATACGCAGTATTTT	CATSAYTTDTQYF
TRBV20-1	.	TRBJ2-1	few	TGCAGTGCTCGTCCCCCCGGCCTAGCACCCAATGGGTATGAGCAGTTCTTC	CSARPPGLAPNGYEQFF
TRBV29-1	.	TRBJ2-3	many	TGCAGCGTTGACGATAGTCCTCACATTCCAGATACGCAGTATTTT	CSVDDSPHIPDTQYF
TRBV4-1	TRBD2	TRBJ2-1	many	TGCGCCAGCAGCCAGGGACTAGCTGCTACCTACAATGAGCAGTTCTTC	CASSQGLAATYNEQFF
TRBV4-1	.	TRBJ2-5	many	TGCGCCAGCAGCCAAGATGGCCTCGAGACTTTCCAAGAGACCCAGTACTTC	CASSQDGLETFQETQYF
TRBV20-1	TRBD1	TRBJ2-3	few	TGCAGTGCCGGGACAGCTTTGAGGGATACGCAGTATTTT	CSAGTALRDTQYF
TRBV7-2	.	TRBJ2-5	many	TGTGCCAGCAGCTTAACCGCAGGGGTCGTCGGAGAGACCCAGTACTTC	CASSLTAGVVGETQYF
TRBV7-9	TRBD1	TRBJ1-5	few	TGTGCCAGCAGCATGACAGGGTCCAATCAGCCCCAGCATTTT	CASSMTGSNQPQHF
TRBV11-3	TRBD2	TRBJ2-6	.	TGTGCCAGCAGCTCGACTAGCGGACCCTCTGGGGCCAACGTCCTGACTTTC	CASSSTSGPSGANVLTF
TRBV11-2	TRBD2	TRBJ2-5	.	TGTGCCAGCAGCTCCCCCCTTACAAGCGGGAGGCTTCGGACCCAGTACTTC	CASSSPLTSGRLRTQYF
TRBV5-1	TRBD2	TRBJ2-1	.	TGCGCCAGCAGCATTGTTTCGGGACTAGCGCACAATGAGCAGTTCTTC	CASSIVSGLAHNEQFF
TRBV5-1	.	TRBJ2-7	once	TGCGCCAGCAGCCCAACTGGGGGGCTAGTCTACGAGCAGTACTTC	CASSPTGGLVYEQYF
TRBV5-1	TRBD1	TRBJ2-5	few	TGCGCCAGCAGCATAGGGGGCTCCCAAGAGACCCAGTACTTC	CASSIGGSQETQYF
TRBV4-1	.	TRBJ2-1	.	TGCGCCAGCAGCCACCGAGCCTCAAATGAGCAGTTCTTC	CASSHRASNEQFF
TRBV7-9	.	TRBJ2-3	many	TGTGCCAGCAACTCCCTAGGAGATACGCAGTATTTT	CASNSLGDTQYF
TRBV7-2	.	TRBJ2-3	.	TGTGCCAGCAGCTTAGAACTAGCTAGCACAGATACGCAGTATTTT	CASSLELASTDTQYF
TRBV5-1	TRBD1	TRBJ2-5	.	TGCGCCAGCAGCTTCTCCGGACAGGGTGTAAAGACCCAGTACTTC	CASSFSGQGVKTQYF
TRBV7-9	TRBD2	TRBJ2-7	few	TGTGCCAGCAGCCCTGGACTAGCGGGAGAGGACGAGCAGTACTTC	CASSPGLAGEDEQYF
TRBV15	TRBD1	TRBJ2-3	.	TGTGCCACCAGCAGAAGACCCAGAACAGGGGGCACGACAGATACGCAGTATTTT	CATSRRPRTGGTTDTQYF
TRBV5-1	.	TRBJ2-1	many	TGCGCCAGCAGGAAGGGTCTTGGGGCGGATGAGCAGTTCTTC	CASRKGLGADEQFF